One TCR beta chain is described in this entry. Its antigen remains unidentified. Co-extracting RNA and DNA was done with roughly 17-32 mg of unsorted bulk tissue as input. Total RNA (around 510 ng) served as template for TCR beta cDNA synthesis primed by a constant-region primer. Investigators got TCR beta libraries out of three nested multiplex PCR rounds, done with slightly modified ARM-PCR. A C-beta reverse primer and TRBV1-TRBV30 forward primers served in each of the first two PCR rounds, at 9 to 10 cycles apiece. Using its own MiXCR run on the multiplex PCR reads, TCRdb lists one record per CDR3 protein. This table holds about 110,000 distinct CDR3 sequences, around two thirds found once. In germline, CDR1 is SGHAT, CDR2 FQNNGV. This CDR3 has 14 amino acids. The data are from a study of tumor-infiltrating lymphocytes in primary liver carcinoma. Study-wide context: The cohort included men and women aged 30 to 69 years. The study obtained roughly 3.5 to 7.13 million productive TCRbeta reads per sample, similar across tissue types. Study-level findings and limits: Relative to tumor region pairs, the tumor-adjacent and tumor-blood pairs showed overlap that was lower.

The TCR sequence derives from a woman aged 55-69 years with primary liver carcinoma and hepatitis B virus infection. Sequenced material: liver tumor tissue from sampling region 1. The subset here: tumor region T1, superior pole. This chain links TRBV11-2 with TRBJ2-7; D unclear. The CDR3 bases are TGTGTCAACAGCTTAGGTATCGTCATCCCCGATCTGTACTTC. This sequence encodes CVNSLGIVIPDLYF. Filled out from reference TRBV11-2 and TRBJ2-7, the complete variable domain reads EAGVAQSPRYKIIEKRQSVAFWCNPISGHATLYWYQQILGQGPKLLIQFQNNGVVDDSQLPKDRFSAERLKGVDSTLKIQPAKLEDSAVYLCVNSLGIVIPDLYFGPGTRLTVT.